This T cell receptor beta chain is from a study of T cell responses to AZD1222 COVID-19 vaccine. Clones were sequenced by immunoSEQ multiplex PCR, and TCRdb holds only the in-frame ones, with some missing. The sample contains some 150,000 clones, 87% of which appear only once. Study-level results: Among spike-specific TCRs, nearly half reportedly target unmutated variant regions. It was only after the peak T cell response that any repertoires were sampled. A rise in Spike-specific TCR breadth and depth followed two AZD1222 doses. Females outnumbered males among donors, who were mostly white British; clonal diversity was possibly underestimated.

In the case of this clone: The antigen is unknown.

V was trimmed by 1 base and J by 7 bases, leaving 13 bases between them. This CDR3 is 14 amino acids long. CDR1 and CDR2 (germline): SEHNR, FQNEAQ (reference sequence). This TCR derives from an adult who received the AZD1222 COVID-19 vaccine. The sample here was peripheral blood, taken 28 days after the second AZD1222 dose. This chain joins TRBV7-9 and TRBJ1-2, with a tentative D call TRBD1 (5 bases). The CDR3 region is CASSLGQGLGGYTF. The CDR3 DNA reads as TGTGCCAGCAGCTTAGGCCAGGGTTTGGGTGGCTACACCTTC.